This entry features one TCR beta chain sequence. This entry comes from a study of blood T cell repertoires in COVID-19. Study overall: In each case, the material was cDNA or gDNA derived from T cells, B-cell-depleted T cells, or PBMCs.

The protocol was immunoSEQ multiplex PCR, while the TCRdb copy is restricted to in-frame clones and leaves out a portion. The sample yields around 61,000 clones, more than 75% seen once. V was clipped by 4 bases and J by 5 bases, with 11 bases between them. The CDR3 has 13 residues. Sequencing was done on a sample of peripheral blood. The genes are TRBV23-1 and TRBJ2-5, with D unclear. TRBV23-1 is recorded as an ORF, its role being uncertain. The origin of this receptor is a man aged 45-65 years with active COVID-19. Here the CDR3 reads CASSREVVETQYF. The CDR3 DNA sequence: TGCGCCAGCAGTCGAGAGGTTGTTGAGACCCAGTACTTC.